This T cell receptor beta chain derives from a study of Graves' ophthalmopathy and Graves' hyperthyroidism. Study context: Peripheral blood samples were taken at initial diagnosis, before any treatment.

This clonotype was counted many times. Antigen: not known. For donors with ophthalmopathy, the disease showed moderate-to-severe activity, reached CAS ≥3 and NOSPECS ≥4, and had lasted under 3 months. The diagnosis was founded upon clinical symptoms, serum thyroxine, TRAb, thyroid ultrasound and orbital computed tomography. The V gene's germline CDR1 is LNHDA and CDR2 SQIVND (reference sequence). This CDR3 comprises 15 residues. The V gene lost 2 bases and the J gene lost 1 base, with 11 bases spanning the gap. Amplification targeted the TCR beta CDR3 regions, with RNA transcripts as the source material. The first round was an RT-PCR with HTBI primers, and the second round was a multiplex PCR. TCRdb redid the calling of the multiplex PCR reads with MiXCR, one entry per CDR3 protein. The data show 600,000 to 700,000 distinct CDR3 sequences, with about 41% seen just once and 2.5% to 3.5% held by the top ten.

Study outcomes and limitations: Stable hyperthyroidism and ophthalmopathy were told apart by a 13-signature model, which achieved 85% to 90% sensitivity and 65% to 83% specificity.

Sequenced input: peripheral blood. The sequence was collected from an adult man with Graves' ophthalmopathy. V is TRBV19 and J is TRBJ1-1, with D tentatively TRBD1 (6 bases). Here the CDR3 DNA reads TGTGCCAGTAGTATAAATGGGGGGGCGAACACTGAAGCTTTCTTT. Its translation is CASSINGGANTEAFF.